These 6 T cell receptor beta chains were all obtained from the same sample, sequenced in a study of T cells in Graves' hyperthyroidism and ophthalmopathy. Researchers amplified the TCR beta CDR3 regions from RNA transcripts. First-round RT-PCR targeting the TCR CDR3 was performed with the HTBI primer set. TCRdb re-derived calls from the multiplex PCR reads in MiXCR, one entry per CDR3 protein. The data contain around 700,000 distinct CDR3 sequences, approximately 18% of them singletons. Specimen: blood. The receptors here all came from a woman between 45 and 60 years old with Graves' hyperthyroidism that later progressed to Graves' ophthalmopathy.

Ten or more counts support this clonotype. The V and J genes are TRBV27 and TRBJ2-2; a possible D gene is TRBD2 (5 bases). The CDR3 is 15 residues long. Trimming pared 3 bases from V and 4 bases from J, leaving 12 bases between. Germline CDR1 MNHEY, CDR2 SMNVEV (reference sequence). As DNA, the CDR3 is TGTGCCAGCAGTTTTTGGGGAGAGGGCACCGGGGAGCTGTTTTTT. It encodes CASSFWGEGTGELFF.

This clonotype appeared many times. This chain connects TRBV18 to TRBJ2-3; D is unresolved. This CDR3 has 13 amino acids. The V end was cut by 3 bases, the J end by 6 bases, with 10 bases between. CDR1 is KGHSH, CDR2 LQKENI, per germline. CDR3 sequence reads: CASSPASLDTQYF. The DNA for the CDR3 is TGTGCCAGCTCACCGGCTAGTCTTGATACGCAGTATTTT.

This clonotype occurred many times. This rearrangement joins TRBV3-1 to TRBJ2-7; perhaps TRBD1 as D (6 bases). CDR3 length: 15 amino acids. The germline CDR1 and CDR2 sequences are LGHDT and YNNKEL (reference sequence). Trimming shortened V by 3 bases and J by 0 bases, and 12 bases separated the two germline ends. Here the CDR3 DNA reads TGTGCCAGCAGCCATTTGACAGGACACTCCTACGAGCAGTACTTC. It is translated as CASSHLTGHSYEQYF.

This chain uses TRBV6-1 with TRBJ1-2; TRBD1 aligns across 7 bases. Germline-derived CDR1 and CDR2 are MNHNS and SASEGT. V lost 6 bases and J lost 5; bases outside the gene matches: 15. The CDR3 runs 16 residues. In DNA form, the CDR3 reads TGTGCCAGCAGGGACCCTACCGGGACAGTTCTTTATGGCTACACCTTC. This codes for CASRDPTGTVLYGYTF.

The chain has TRBV18 and TRBJ2-2; D tentatively fits TRBD1 or TRBD2 (5 bases each). The ends were cut back, 0 bases at V and 6 bases at J, with 14 bases in the middle. Germline V gives CDR1 KGHSH, CDR2 LQKENI. CDR3 size: 16 residues. In DNA, the CDR3 is TGTGCCAGCTCACCACCGGGACCGTCACTACCCGGGGAGCTGTTTTTT. This gives the protein CASSPPGPSLPGELFF. Looking up the rest from reference TRBV18 and TRBJ2-2 gives the full variable domain: NAGVMQNPRHLVRRRGQEARLRCSPMKGHSHVYWYRQLPEEGLKFMVYLQKENIIDESGMPKERFSAEFPKEGPSILRIQQVVRGDSAAYFCASSPPGPSLPGELFFGEGSRLTVL.

V is TRBV20-1 and J is TRBJ2-1, with TRBD2 as a possible D gene (6 bases). V shed 0 bases and J shed 4 bases, with 16 bases lying between them. CDR1 DFQATT and CDR2 SNEGSKA come from the germline V gene (reference sequence). The CDR3 consists of 16 residues. DNA for the CDR3: TGCAGTGCTAGAGATTTGAGGCGGGGTACGTACAATGAGCAGTTCTTC. This sequence encodes CSARDLRRGTYNEQFF.